Listed below are T cell receptor beta chains from one sample, sequenced in a study of blood T cell repertoires in COVID-19. The repertoire was sequenced with immunoSEQ multiplex PCR; TCRdb's copy has only in-frame clones and lacks some. The sample holds about 130,000 clones; 85% to 90% are singletons and the top ten take more than 2%. Sequencing was done on a sample of peripheral blood. These receptors were taken from a man in his 70s with active COVID-19. Each CDR3 is given with its conserved first and last residue. D genes are given only for firm matches. Rows may omit the clone size; those that give it use once, few, many or a size class.

j_gene | v_gene | abundance | d_gene | CDR3aa | CDR3nt
TRBJ2-7 | TRBV30 | NA | TRBD2 | CAWGQLAGGEQYF | TGTGCCTGGGGGCAACTAGCGGGAGGCGAGCAGTACTTC
TRBJ2-7 | TRBV6-1 | medium-sized | TRBD1 | CASSEPPGQGEDEQYF | TGTGCCAGCAGTGAACCCCCGGGACAGGGCGAGGACGAGCAGTACTTC
TRBJ1-4 | TRBV3-1/TRBV3-2 | NA | TRBD1 | CASSQPTGTGGSTNEKLFF | TGTGCCAGCAGTCAACCAACCGGGACAGGGGGCTCTACTAATGAAAAACTGTTTTTT
TRBJ2-5 | TRBV7-3 | NA | TRBD1 | CASSRGQQETQYF | TGTGCCAGCAGCCGGGGACAGCAAGAGACCCAGTACTTC
TRBJ2-5 | TRBV7-9 | NA | NA | CASGQGGRRANGETQYF | TGTGCCAGCGGGCAGGGGGGTCGGCGGGCGAATGGTGAGACCCAGTACTTC
TRBJ1-5 | TRBV15 | NA | NA | CATSRDRGRAGLLNQPQHF | TGTGCCACCAGCAGAGATAGAGGGCGGGCAGGCCTACTCAATCAGCCCCAGCATTTT
TRBJ2-1 | TRBV5-4 | NA | NA | CASSLGSQGTYNEQFF | TGTGCCAGCAGCTTGGGATCCCAGGGGACCTACAATGAGCAGTTCTTC
TRBJ1-2 | TRBV27 | NA | TRBD1 | CASSFGQGAYGYTF | TGTGCCAGCAGTTTCGGACAGGGGGCGTATGGCTACACCTTC
TRBJ1-1 | TRBV5-4 | NA | TRBD1 | CASSTDRWTEAFF | TGTGCCAGCAGTACGGACAGGTGGACTGAAGCTTTCTTT
TRBJ2-7 | TRBV28 | NA | TRBD1 | CASSRPGQGAYEQYF | TGTGCCAGCAGTCGTCCGGGACAGGGGGCCTACGAGCAGTACTTC
TRBJ2-5 | TRBV19 | NA | TRBD2 | CASSNGRSASGLQETQYF | TGTGCCAGTAGTAATGGACGATCGGCTAGCGGGCTCCAAGAGACCCAGTACTTC
TRBJ2-1 | TRBV10-2 | NA | TRBD2 | CASGGRAGVTYNEQFF | TGCGCCAGCGGCGGTAGAGCGGGAGTCACCTACAATGAGCAGTTCTTC
TRBJ2-7 | TRBV28 | once | NA | CASSSGHFYEQYF | TGTGCCAGCAGTTCAGGACACTTCTACGAGCAGTACTTC
TRBJ1-6 | TRBV16 | NA | NA | CASSSNHGGSPLHF | TGTGCCAGCAGCAGTAATCACGGCGGTTCACCCCTCCACTTT
TRBJ1-1 | TRBV4-1 | NA | NA | CASSQARLIWNTEAFF | TGCGCCAGCAGCCAGGCTCGCCTCATATGGAACACTGAAGCTTTCTTT
TRBJ2-2 | TRBV9 | NA | TRBD2 | CASSDPGTSGSLTGELFF | TGTGCCAGCAGCGACCCCGGGACTAGCGGGAGTTTAACCGGGGAGCTGTTTTTT
TRBJ2-7 | TRBV28 | few | NA | CASSSLPPGNRYEQYF | TGTGCCAGCAGTTCCCTGCCGCCCGGGAATCGGTACGAGCAGTACTTC
TRBJ2-2 | TRBV5-5 | NA | NA | CASSSRQGGTGELFF | TGTGCCAGCAGCTCTCGGCAGGGGGGCACCGGGGAGCTGTTTTTT
TRBJ1-5 | TRBV6-5 | NA | TRBD1 | CASSLSRQGEKHF | TGTGCCAGCAGCCTAAGTCGACAGGGGGAAAAGCATTTT
TRBJ1-2 | TRBV2 | NA | TRBD1 | CASRVSRGHGGGYTF | TGTGCCAGCAGGGTATCTAGGGGGCACGGCGGTGGCTACACCTTC
TRBJ2-1 | TRBV28 | NA | TRBD2 | CASDASGHNEQFF | TGTGCCTCAGACGCTAGCGGACACAATGAGCAGTTCTTC
TRBJ2-7 | TRBV4-1 | once | TRBD1 | CASSPEGQALPYEQYF | TGCGCCAGCAGCCCCGAAGGACAGGCCTTGCCCTACGAGCAGTACTTC